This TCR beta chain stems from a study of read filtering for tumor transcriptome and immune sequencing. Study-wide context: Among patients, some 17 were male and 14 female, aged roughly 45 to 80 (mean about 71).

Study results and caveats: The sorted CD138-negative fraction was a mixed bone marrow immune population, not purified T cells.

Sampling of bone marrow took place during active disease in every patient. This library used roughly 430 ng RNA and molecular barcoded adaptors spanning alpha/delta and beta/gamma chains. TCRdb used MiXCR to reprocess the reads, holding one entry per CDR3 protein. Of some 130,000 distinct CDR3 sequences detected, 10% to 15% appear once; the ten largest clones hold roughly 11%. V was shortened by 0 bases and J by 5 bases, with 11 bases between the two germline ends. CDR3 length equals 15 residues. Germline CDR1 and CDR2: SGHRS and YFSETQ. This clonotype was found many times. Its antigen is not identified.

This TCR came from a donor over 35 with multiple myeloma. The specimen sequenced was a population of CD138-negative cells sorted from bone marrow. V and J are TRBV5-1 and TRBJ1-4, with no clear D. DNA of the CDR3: TGCGCCAGCAGCTTGGAACGGGGAATCAATGAAAAACTGTTTTTT. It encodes CASSLERGINEKLFF. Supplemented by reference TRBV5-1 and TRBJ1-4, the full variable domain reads KAGVTQTPRYLIKTRGQQVTLSCSPISGHRSVSWYQQTPGQGLQFLFEYFSETQRNKGNFPGRFSGRQFSNSRSEMNVSTLELGDSALYLCASSLERGINEKLFFGSGTQLSVL.